This paragraph reports one T cell receptor (beta chain). Its antigen is not identified. The treatment is: roughly 19 received Ad26.COV2.S at low or high dose, single or two shots; 5 received placebo; per-sample allocation not given. The study sampled participants on day 63 after the first vaccine or placebo injection. Recruitment in Boston yielded a donor of adult age, 18-55 years. TCRdb's copy holds only in-frame clones and misses some; the assay was immunoSEQ multiplex PCR. The table records around 270,000 clones, approximately 88% of them present only once. This sample was included in a study of Ad26.COV2.S vaccination and SARS-CoV-2 variants. Study-wide points: Responses of T cells in total may have been underestimated by the TCR breadth and depth analyses. Vaccine recipients posted higher spike-specific TCR breadth than their placebo counterparts.

The length of the CDR3 is 16 residues. V was shortened by 3 bases and J by 0 bases, with 12 bases between the two germline ends. Germline loops: CDR1 KGHSH, CDR2 LQKENI. The rearrangement links TRBV18 to TRBJ1-3; weak D call: TRBD1 (6 bases). The TCR originated in a person aged 18-60 years who received the Ad26.COV2.S COVID-19 vaccine or a placebo. The sample was peripheral blood, taken in a trial of Ad26.COV2.S vaccine versus placebo. CDR3 DNA: TGTGCCAGCTCACCCAATTCAGGGGTCTCTGGAAACACCATATATTTT. It is translated as CASSPNSGVSGNTIYF.